These 5 T cell receptor beta chains were sequenced from one sample in a study of cytomegalovirus exposure and HLA in healthy donors. Amplification used 60 Vbeta primers and 13 Jbeta primers. The protocol was immunoSEQ multiplex PCR, while the TCRdb copy is restricted to in-frame clones and leaves out a portion. The sample's table shows about 78,000 clones. What was sequenced was PBMCs. The receptors come from a female donor in good health and CMV-seropositive.

This chain connects TRBV6-5 to TRBJ2-2; tentatively, D is TRBD1 (6 bases). Germline V lookup: CDR1 MNHEY, CDR2 SVGAGI. Trimming took off 4 bases at V and 5 bases at J, with 11 bases between the two ends. This CDR3 contains 14 residues. CDR3 DNA: TGTGCCAGCAGTTCAATAACAGGGACCGGGGAGCTGTTTTTT. It yields the protein CASSSITGTGELFF.

This chain uses TRBV5-1 with TRBJ1-1; a weak D match, TRBD1 (6 bases). Germline CDR1 reads SGHRS; CDR2 reads YFSETQ. The CDR3 runs to 14 residues. The V gene lost 4 bases and the J gene lost 4 bases, with 14 bases spanning the gap. CDR3 amino acids: CASSTTAGATEAFF. The DNA for the CDR3 is TGCGCCAGCAGCACAACTGCGGGGGCCACTGAAGCTTTCTTT.

The gene calls are TRBV7-9 and TRBJ1-2; TRBD1 aligns across 9 bases. With V trimmed by 6 bases and J by 8 bases, 7 bases remained unmatched. CDR3 length: 13 amino acids. Germline values: CDR1 SEHNR, CDR2 FQNEAQ (reference sequence). This CDR3 reads CASRGQGDGGYTF. The CDR3 region has the DNA TGTGCCAGCAGGGGACAGGGCGACGGGGGCTACACCTTC. The variable domain in full, with the rest retrieved from reference TRBV7-9 and TRBJ1-2, is DTGVSQNPRHKITKRGQNVTFRCDPISEHNRLYWYRQTLGQGPEFLTYFQNEAQLEKSRLLSDRFSAERPKGSFSTLEIQRTEQGDSAMYLCASRGQGDGGYTFGSGTRLTVV.

V usage is TRBV5-4 and J usage is TRBJ2-1; no reliable D call. Trimming left V 3 bases short and J 6 bases short, with 16 bases between. Per the germline V gene, CDR1 is SGHNT and CDR2 is YYREEE (reference sequence). CDR3 length: 15 residues. CDR3 nucleotide sequence: TGTGCCAGCAGCTCAGTCCGACTGGCCGGCAATGAGCAGTTCTTC. Its protein is CASSSVRLAGNEQFF.

The chain combines TRBV9 with TRBJ1-1; 10 bases are a match to TRBD1. J gave up 4 bases and V 5 bases, and 8 bases lay outside the gene matches. Germline CDR1 is SGDLS and CDR2 is YYNGEE. This CDR3 region has 15 residues. The CDR3 reads CASSLIGTGATEAFF. The CDR3 region has the DNA TGTGCCAGCAGTTTAATCGGGACAGGGGCCACTGAAGCTTTCTTT.